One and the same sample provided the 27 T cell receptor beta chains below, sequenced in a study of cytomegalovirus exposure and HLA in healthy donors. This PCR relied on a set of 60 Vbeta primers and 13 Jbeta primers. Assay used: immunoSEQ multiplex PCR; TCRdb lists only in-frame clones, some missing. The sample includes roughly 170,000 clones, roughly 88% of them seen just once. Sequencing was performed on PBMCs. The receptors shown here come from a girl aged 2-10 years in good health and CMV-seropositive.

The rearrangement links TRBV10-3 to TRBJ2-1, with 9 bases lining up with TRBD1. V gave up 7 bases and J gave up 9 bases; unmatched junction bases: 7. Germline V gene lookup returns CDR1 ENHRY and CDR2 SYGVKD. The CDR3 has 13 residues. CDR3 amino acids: CAITGDRESEQFF. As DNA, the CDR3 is TGTGCCATCACCGGGGACAGGGAAAGTGAGCAGTTCTTC.

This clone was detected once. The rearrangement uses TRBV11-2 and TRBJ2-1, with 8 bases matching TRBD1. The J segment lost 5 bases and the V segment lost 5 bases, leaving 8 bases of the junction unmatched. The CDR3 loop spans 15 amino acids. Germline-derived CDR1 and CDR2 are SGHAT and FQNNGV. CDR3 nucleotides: TGTGCCAGCAGCCCACGGACAGGGACTCACAATGAGCAGTTCTTC. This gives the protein CASSPRTGTHNEQFF.

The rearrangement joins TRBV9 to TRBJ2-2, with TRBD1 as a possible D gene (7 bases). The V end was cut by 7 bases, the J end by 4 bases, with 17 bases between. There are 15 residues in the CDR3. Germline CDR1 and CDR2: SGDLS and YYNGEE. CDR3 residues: CASSGAAGGTGELFF. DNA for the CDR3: TGTGCCAGCTCGGGGGCGGCAGGGGGCACCGGGGAGCTGTTTTTT. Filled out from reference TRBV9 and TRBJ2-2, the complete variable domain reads DSGVTQTPKHLITATGQRVTLRCSPRSGDLSVYWYQQSLDQGLQFLIQYYNGEERAKGNILERFSAQQFPDLHSELNLSSLELGDSALYFCASSGAAGGTGELFFGEGSRLTVL.

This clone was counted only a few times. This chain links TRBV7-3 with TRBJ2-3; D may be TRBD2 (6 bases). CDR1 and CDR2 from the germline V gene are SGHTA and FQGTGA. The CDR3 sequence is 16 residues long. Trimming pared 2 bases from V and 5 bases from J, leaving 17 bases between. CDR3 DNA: TGTGCCAGCAGCTTAGGTCTCTCCCCCGGGGGAGATACGCAGTATTTT. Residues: CASSLGLSPGGDTQYF.

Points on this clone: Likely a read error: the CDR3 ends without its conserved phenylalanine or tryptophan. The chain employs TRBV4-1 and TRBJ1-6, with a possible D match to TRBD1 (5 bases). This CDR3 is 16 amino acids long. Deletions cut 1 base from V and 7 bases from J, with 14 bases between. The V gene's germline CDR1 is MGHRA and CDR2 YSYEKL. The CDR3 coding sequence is TGCGCCAGCAGCCAAGCCCCTCCAGGGTACAATTCACCCCTCCACGTT. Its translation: CASSQAPPGYNSPLHV.

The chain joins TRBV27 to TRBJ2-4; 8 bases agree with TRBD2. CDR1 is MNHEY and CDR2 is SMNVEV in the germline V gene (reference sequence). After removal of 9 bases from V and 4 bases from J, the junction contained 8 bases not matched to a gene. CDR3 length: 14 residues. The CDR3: CASRTGGTKNIQYF. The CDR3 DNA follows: TGTGCCAGTCGCACGGGAGGGACTAAAAACATTCAGTACTTC.

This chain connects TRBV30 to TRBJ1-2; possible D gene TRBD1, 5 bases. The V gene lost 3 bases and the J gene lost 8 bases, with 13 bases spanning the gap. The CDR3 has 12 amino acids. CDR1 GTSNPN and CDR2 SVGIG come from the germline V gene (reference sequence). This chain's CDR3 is CAWSPGTIGYTF. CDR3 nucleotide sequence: TGTGCCTGGAGCCCAGGGACTATCGGCTACACCTTC.

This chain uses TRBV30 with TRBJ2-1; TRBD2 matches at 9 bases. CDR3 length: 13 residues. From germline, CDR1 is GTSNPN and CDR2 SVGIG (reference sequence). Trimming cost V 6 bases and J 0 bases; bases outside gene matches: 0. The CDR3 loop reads CACSGSSYNEQFF. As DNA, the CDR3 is TGTGCCTGTAGCGGGAGCTCCTACAATGAGCAGTTCTTC.

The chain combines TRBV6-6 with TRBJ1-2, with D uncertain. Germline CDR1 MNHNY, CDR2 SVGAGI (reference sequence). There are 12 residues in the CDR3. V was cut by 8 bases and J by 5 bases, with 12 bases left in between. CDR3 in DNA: TGTGCCAGCCGTGGCGGCAGTTATGGCTACACCTTC. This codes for CASRGGSYGYTF.

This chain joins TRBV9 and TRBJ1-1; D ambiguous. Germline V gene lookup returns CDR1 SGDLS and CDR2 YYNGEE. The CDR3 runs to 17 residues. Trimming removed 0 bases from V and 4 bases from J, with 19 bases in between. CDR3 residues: CASSVDAGTGVGTEAFF. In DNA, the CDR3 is TGTGCCAGCAGCGTAGATGCGGGCACCGGGGTTGGCACTGAAGCTTTCTTT.

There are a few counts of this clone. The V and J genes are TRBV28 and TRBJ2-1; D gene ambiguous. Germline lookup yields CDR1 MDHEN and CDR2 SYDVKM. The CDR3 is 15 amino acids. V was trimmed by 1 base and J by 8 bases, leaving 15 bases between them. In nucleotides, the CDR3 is TGTGCCAGCAGTTTATCTGGCAGCCCGACATATGAGCAGTTCTTC. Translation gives CASSLSGSPTYEQFF.

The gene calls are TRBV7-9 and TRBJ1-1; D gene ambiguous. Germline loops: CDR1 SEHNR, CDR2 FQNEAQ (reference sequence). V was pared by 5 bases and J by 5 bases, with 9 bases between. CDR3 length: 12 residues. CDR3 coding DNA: TGTGCCAGCAGCCCGCGGACTACTGAAGCTTTCTTT. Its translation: CASSPRTTEAFF.

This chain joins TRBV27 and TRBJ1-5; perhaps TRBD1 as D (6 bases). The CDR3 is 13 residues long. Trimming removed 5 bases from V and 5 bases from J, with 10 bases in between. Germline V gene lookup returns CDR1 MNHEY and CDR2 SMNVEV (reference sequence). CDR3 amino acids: CASSEQGYQPQHF. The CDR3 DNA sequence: TGTGCCAGCAGTGAACAGGGATATCAGCCCCAGCATTTT.

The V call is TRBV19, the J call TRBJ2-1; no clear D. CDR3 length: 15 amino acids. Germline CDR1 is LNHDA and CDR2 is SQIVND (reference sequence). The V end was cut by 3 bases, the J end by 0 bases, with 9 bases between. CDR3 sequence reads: CASSISTSSYNEQFF. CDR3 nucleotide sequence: TGTGCCAGTAGTATCTCTACGAGCTCCTACAATGAGCAGTTCTTC.

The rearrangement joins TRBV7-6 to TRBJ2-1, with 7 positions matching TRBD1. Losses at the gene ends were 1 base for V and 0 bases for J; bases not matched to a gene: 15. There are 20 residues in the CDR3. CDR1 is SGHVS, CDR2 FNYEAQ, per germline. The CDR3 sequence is CASSLVYRTRDRSSYNEQFF. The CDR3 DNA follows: TGTGCCAGCAGCTTAGTTTATCGTACTCGGGACAGAAGCTCCTACAATGAGCAGTTCTTC.

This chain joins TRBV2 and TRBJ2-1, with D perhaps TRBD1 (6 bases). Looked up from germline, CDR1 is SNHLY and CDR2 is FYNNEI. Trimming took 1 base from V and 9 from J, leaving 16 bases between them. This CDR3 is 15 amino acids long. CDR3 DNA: TGTGCCAGCAGTGAAGGGGGGACACCCACCGGTGAGCAGTTCTTC. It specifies CASSEGGTPTGEQFF.

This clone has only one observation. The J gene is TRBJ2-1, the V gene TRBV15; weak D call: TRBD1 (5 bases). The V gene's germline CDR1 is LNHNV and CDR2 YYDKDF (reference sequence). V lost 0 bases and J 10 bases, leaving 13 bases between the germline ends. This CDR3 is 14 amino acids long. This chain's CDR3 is CATSRDLGLSEQFF. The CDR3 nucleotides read TGTGCCACCAGCAGAGATCTGGGGCTTTCAGAGCAGTTCTTC.

DNA of the CDR3: TGCGCCAGCAGCTTGGGAGCTAGCGGGGGAACAGATACGCAGTATTTT. The encoded protein is CASSLGASGGTDTQYF. This chain connects TRBV5-1 to TRBJ2-3; 10 bases are a match to TRBD2. CDR3 length: 16 amino acids. Germline CDR1 is SGHRS and CDR2 is YFSETQ. V lost 0 bases to trimming and J lost 3 bases; unmatched junction nucleotides: 4.

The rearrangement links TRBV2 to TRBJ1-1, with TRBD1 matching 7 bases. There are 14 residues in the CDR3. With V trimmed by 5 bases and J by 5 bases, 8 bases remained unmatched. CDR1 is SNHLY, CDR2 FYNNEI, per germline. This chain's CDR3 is CASSSTAGGTEAFF. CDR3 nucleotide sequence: TGTGCCAGCAGTAGTACGGCAGGGGGGACTGAAGCTTTCTTT.

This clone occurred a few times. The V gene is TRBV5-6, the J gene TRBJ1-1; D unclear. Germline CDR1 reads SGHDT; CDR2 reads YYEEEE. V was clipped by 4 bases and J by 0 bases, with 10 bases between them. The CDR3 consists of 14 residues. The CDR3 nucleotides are TGTGCCAGCAGCCGGCGGAGAATGAACACTGAAGCTTTCTTT. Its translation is CASSRRRMNTEAFF. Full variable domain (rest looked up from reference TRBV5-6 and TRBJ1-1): DAGVTQSPTHLIKTRGQQVTLRCSPKSGHDTVSWYQQALGQGPQFIFQYYEEEERQRGNFPDRFSGHQFPNYSSELNVNALLLGDSALYLCASSRRRMNTEAFFGQGTRLTVV.

CDR3 in amino acids: CASSVVGQGSYNEQFF. In nucleotides, the CDR3 is TGTGCCAGCAGCGTAGTCGGACAGGGCTCCTACAATGAGCAGTTCTTC. The chain is built from TRBV9 and TRBJ2-1, with 8 bases lining up with TRBD1. Trimming took 0 bases from V and 0 from J; bases not matched to a gene: 2. CDR3 size: 16 residues. In germline, CDR1 is SGDLS, CDR2 YYNGEE. Full variable domain (remainder filled in from reference TRBV9 and TRBJ2-1): DSGVTQTPKHLITATGQRVTLRCSPRSGDLSVYWYQQSLDQGLQFLIQYYNGEERAKGNILERFSAQQFPDLHSELNLSSLELGDSALYFCASSVVGQGSYNEQFFGPGTRLTVL.

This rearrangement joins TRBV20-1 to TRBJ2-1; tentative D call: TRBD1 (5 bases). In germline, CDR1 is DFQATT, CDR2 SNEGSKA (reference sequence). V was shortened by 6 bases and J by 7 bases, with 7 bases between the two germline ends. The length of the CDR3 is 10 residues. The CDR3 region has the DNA TGCAGTGCCCACAGGAATGAGCAGTTCTTC. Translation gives CSAHRNEQFF.

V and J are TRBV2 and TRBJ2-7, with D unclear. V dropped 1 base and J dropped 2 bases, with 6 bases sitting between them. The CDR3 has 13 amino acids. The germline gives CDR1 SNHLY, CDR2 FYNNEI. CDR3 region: CASSEEIAYEQYF. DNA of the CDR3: TGTGCCAGCAGTGAAGAAATAGCCTACGAGCAGTACTTC.

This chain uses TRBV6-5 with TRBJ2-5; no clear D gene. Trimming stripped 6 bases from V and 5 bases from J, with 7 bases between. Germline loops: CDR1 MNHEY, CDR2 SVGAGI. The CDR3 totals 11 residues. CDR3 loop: CASRVGETQYF. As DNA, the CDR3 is TGTGCCAGCAGAGTGGGCGAGACCCAGTACTTC.

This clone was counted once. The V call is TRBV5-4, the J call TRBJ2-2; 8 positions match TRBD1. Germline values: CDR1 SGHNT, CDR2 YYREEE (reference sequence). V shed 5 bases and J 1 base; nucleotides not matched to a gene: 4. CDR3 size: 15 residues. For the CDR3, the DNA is TGTGCCAGCAGTTGGGACAGGCTGAACACCGGGGAGCTGTTTTTT. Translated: CASSWDRLNTGELFF.

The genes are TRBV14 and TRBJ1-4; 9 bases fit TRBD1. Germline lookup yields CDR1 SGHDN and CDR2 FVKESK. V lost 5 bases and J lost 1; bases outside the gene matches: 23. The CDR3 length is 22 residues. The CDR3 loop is CASSEGQGGGVGLKRTNEKLFF. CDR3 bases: TGTGCCAGCAGCGAGGGACAGGGTGGAGGGGTGGGTTTGAAAAGAACTAATGAAAAACTGTTTTTT.

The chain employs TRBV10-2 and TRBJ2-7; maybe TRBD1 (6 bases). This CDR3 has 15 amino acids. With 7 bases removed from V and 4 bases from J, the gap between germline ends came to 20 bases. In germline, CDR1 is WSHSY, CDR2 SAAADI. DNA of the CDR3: TGCGCCAGCATCAGTTTGGACAGCGAGATATACGAGCAGTACTTC. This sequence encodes CASISLDSEIYEQYF.